This passage covers 14 T cell receptor beta chains from one sample sequenced in a study of T-cell reconstitution after alpha-beta-depleted transplantation in children. Construction of the TCRbeta library involved unique molecular identifiers. TCRdb re-called the PCR reads through MiXCR, storing one row per CDR3 protein. Counted here are approximately 32,000 distinct CDR3 sequences, under 7.5% occurring once; the ten biggest clones make up 27%. What these receptors recognize is not known. General study findings and limits: Roughly two months post-transplant, alpha-beta T cells reportedly originated from several hundred graft clones that had expanded.

Sample: peripheral blood, taken 60 days after TCRalphabeta/CD19-depleted stem cell transplant. All receptors derive from a child less than two years old who had a stem cell transplant for acute myeloid leukemia, so the T cells may come from the graft donor.

This clonotype was detected ten times or more. The chain recombines TRBV6-2 or TRBV6-3 with TRBJ2-5, with a weak D call TRBD2 (5 bases). Trimming removed 4 bases from V and 1 base from J, with 22 bases in between. Germline V lookup: CDR1 MNHEY, CDR2 SVGEGT. CDR3 size: 18 residues. The CDR3 DNA reads TGTGCCAGCAGTTTACCCTACCCTTCAACAGCGGTCCAAGAGACCCAGTACTTC. Its protein is CASSLPYPSTAVQETQYF.

This clonotype was seen ten or more times. The genes are TRBV7-9 and TRBJ2-5; possibly TRBD2 for D (5 bases). The CDR3 length is 16 residues. Trimming pared 2 bases from V and 3 bases from J, leaving 16 bases between. Germline assignment: CDR1 SEHNR and CDR2 FQNEAQ (reference sequence). The DNA of the CDR3 is TGTGCCAGCAGCTTACAGGTGGGAGCGACCGAAGAGACCCAGTACTTC. This codes for CASSLQVGATEETQYF.

This clonotype has at least ten counts. The rearrangement links TRBV20-1 to TRBJ2-3, with D tentatively TRBD1 or TRBD2 (5 bases each). CDR3 length equals 15 residues. Germline CDR1 is DFQATT and CDR2 is SNEGSKA (reference sequence). Trimming cost V 3 bases and J 4 bases, with 17 bases left between them. CDR3 residues: CSASPGTQAPDTQYF. DNA for the CDR3: TGCAGTGCTAGTCCCGGGACCCAAGCACCAGATACGCAGTATTTT.

This clonotype has ten or more counts. The rearrangement links TRBV2 to TRBJ2-1, with unresolved D. Trimming removed 2 bases at V and 7 bases at J, with 12 bases between. This CDR3 has 14 residues. Germline loops: CDR1 SNHLY, CDR2 FYNNEI. CDR3: CASSERFPRNEQFF. The CDR3 DNA is TGTGCCAGCAGTGAACGATTTCCGAGAAATGAGCAGTTCTTC.

This clonotype came up many times. V is TRBV5-6 and J is TRBJ2-7; 7 bases match TRBD1. This CDR3 has 16 amino acids. With 0 bases clipped from V and 4 bases from J, the junction kept 10 bases outside the gene matches. The germline V gene has CDR1 SGHDT and CDR2 YYEEEE. This CDR3 reads CASSLVVTGFMYEQYF. DNA of the CDR3: TGTGCCAGCAGCTTGGTCGTGACAGGGTTTATGTACGAGCAGTACTTC. Looking up the rest from reference TRBV5-6 and TRBJ2-7 gives the full variable domain: DAGVTQSPTHLIKTRGQQVTLRCSPKSGHDTVSWYQQALGQGPQFIFQYYEEEERQRGNFPDRFSGHQFPNYSSELNVNALLLGDSALYLCASSLVVTGFMYEQYFGPGTRLTVT.

This clonotype was counted many times. This sequence joins TRBV11-2 and TRBJ1-1; no firm D call. Between the trimmed V and J ends, which lost 2 bases and 8 bases, there was a span of 12 bases. The CDR3 totals 13 residues. CDR1 is SGHAT and CDR2 is FQNNGV in the germline V gene. In DNA, the CDR3 is TGTGCCAGCAGCTTATCCTTCCGGAGGGAAGCTTTCTTT. It codes for CASSLSFRREAFF.

This clonotype was counted ten times or more. The chain recombines TRBV7-3 with TRBJ1-1; D is unresolved. V was cut by 1 base and J by 5 bases, with 11 bases left in between. Germline loops: CDR1 SGHTA, CDR2 FQGTGA. This CDR3 is built from 14 residues. The CDR3 reads CASSLNPGGTEAFF. CDR3 coding DNA: TGTGCCAGCAGCTTAAACCCAGGAGGGACTGAAGCTTTCTTT.

This clonotype appeared many times. CDR3: CASSVAPSRARGETQYF. CDR3 coding DNA: TGTGCCAGCAGCGTAGCGCCTTCTCGGGCCAGGGGAGAGACCCAGTACTTC. This sequence joins TRBV9 and TRBJ2-5; TRBD1 is a possible D gene (6 bases). V was shortened by 0 bases and J by 4 bases, with 19 bases between the two germline ends. The CDR3 is made up of 17 amino acids. Germline loops: CDR1 SGDLS, CDR2 YYNGEE.

This clonotype was observed many times. This chain joins TRBV20-1 and TRBJ2-2; D gene unclear. The CDR3 runs to 12 residues. Per germline, CDR1 DFQATT and CDR2 SNEGSKA (reference sequence). Trimming took 3 bases from V and 4 from J, leaving 6 bases between them. CDR3 sequence (DNA): TGCAGTGCTAGCTGGGTCACCGGGGAGCTGTTTTTT. Translation: CSASWVTGELFF.

This clonotype has at least ten counts. The chain is built from TRBV5-1 and TRBJ1-4; TRBD1 is a possible D gene (6 bases). The germline V gene has CDR1 SGHRS and CDR2 YFSETQ. CDR3 length equals 14 residues. Trimming stripped 4 bases from V and 8 bases from J, with 15 bases between. The CDR3 is CASSTGQRFEKLFF. The CDR3 coding sequence is TGCGCCAGCAGCACCGGACAGCGGTTCGAAAAACTGTTTTTT.

This clonotype was detected many times. The V and J genes are TRBV5-1 and TRBJ1-1; maybe TRBD1 (6 bases). The germline V gene encodes CDR1 SGHRS and CDR2 YFSETQ. V dropped 1 base and J dropped 3 bases, with 10 bases sitting between them. This CDR3 is built from 14 residues. The CDR3 region is CASSLRQDYTEAFF. DNA of the CDR3: TGCGCCAGCAGCTTGAGACAGGACTACACTGAAGCTTTCTTT.

This clonotype was detected ten times or more. The chain links TRBV29-1 to TRBJ2-1, with D perhaps assigned TRBD1 or TRBD2 (5 bases each). V lost 3 bases, J lost 0 bases, and 15 bases lay in between. This CDR3 is 16 amino acids long. Per germline, CDR1 SQVTM and CDR2 ANQGSEA. The CDR3, as DNA: TGCAGCGTTGAGTCCGGGACGGGAAGCTCCTACAATGAGCAGTTCTTC. Protein sequence: CSVESGTGSSYNEQFF.

In its sample, this clonotype was seen many times. The rearrangement links TRBV19 to TRBJ2-7; TRBD1 matches 8 bases. The junction had 13 bases not matched to a gene; V was cut back by 7 bases and J by 5 bases. This CDR3 is built from 15 residues. Germline V lookup: CDR1 LNHDA, CDR2 SQIVND (reference sequence). The DNA of the CDR3 is TGTGCCAGTAATCCGGGACAGGCTTTAGGAAACGAGCAGTACTTC. Translation: CASNPGQALGNEQYF.

The chain employs TRBV11-1 and TRBJ2-3; 8 bases agree with TRBD1. The CDR3 contains 18 residues. The V gene's germline CDR1 is SGHAT and CDR2 FQDESV (reference sequence). V was pared by 2 bases and J by 6 bases, with 16 bases of the junction left unmatched. CDR3: CASSLPLHPGQAGDTQYF. Here the CDR3 DNA reads TGTGCCAGCAGCTTACCCCTCCATCCGGGACAGGCGGGGGATACGCAGTATTTT.